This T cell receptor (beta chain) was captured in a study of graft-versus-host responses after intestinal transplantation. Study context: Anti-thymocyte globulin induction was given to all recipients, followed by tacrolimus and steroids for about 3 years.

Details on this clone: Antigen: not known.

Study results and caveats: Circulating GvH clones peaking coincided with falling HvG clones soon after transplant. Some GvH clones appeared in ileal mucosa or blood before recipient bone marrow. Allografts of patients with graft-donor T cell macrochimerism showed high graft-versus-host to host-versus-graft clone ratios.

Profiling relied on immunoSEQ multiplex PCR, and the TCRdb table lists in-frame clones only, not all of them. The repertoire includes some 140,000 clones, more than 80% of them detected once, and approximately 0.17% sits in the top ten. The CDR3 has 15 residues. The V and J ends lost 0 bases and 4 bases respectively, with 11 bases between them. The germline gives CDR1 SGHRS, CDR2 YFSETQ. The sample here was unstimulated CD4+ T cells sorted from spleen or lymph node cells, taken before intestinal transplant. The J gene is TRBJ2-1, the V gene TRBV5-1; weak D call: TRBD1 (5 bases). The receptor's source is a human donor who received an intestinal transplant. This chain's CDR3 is CASSLASPGYNEQFF. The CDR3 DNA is TGCGCCAGCAGCTTGGCCAGCCCAGGGTACAATGAGCAGTTCTTC.